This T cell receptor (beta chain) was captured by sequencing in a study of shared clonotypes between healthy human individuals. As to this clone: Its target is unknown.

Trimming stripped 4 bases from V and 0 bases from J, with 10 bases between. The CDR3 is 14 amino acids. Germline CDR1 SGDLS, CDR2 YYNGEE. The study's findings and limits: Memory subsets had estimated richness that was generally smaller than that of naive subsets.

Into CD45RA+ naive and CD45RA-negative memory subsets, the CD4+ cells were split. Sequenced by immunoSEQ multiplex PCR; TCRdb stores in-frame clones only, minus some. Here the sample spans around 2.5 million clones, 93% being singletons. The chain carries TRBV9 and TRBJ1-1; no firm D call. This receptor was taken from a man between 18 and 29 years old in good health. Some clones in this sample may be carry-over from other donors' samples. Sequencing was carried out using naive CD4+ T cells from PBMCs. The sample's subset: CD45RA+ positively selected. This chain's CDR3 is CASSPLPLNTEAFF. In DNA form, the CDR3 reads TGTGCCAGCAGCCCCCTGCCCTTGAACACTGAAGCTTTCTTT.